Shown below are 10 T cell receptor beta chains from a single sample sequenced in a study of graft-versus-host responses after intestinal transplantation. The protocol was immunoSEQ multiplex PCR, while the TCRdb copy is restricted to in-frame clones and leaves out a portion. The top ten hold around half of the sample, which has some 13,000 clones, around 80% seen once. This specimen was PBMCs, taken around 120 days after transplant. The receptors shown here come from a human patient who received an intestinal transplant, so some T cells may come from the graft donor.

V usage is TRBV10-1 and J usage is TRBJ2-3; either TRBD1 or TRBD2 may fit D (5 bases each). Germline V gives CDR1 WNHNN, CDR2 SYGVQD (reference sequence). This CDR3 spans 13 amino acids. The V gene lost 7 bases and the J gene lost 0 bases, with 8 bases spanning the gap. The CDR3 loop is CASNRDSTDTQYF. As DNA, the CDR3 is TGCGCCAGCAATCGGGACAGCACAGATACGCAGTATTTT.

V and J are TRBV5-1 and TRBJ2-5; D not resolved. The DNA matches TRBJ2-7 better at its end, which makes the J call doubtful. The CDR3 is made up of 13 amino acids. Germline CDR1 SGHRS, CDR2 YFSETQ. The CDR3, as DNA: TGCGCCAGCTCCGAGGAAACTACGTACGAGCAGTACTTC. Translating gives CASSEETTYEQYF.

This clone came up once. The chain has TRBV7-3 and TRBJ2-1; D gene uncertain. Germline V lookup: CDR1 SGHTA, CDR2 FQGTGA. Trimming took 6 bases from V and 10 from J, leaving 16 bases between them. CDR3 length: 13 residues. CDR3 amino acids: CASSSKGSREQFF. CDR3 nucleotides: TGTGCCAGCAGTTCGAAGGGCTCCCGCGAGCAGTTCTTC.

J is TRBJ2-3 and V is TRBV7-9; D is unclear. CDR3 length: 15 amino acids. Trimming removed 5 bases from V and 3 bases from J, with 15 bases in between. From germline, CDR1 is SEHNR and CDR2 FQNEAQ (reference sequence). The CDR3 protein is CASSHTGQATDTQYF. CDR3 coding DNA: TGTGCCAGCAGCCACACGGGCCAGGCTACAGATACGCAGTATTTT.

The chain has TRBV30 and TRBJ2-3; either TRBD1 or TRBD2 may fit D (5 bases each). Germline V gives CDR1 GTSNPN, CDR2 SVGIG (reference sequence). The CDR3 is 13 amino acids. V dropped 1 base and J dropped 5 bases, with 10 bases sitting between them. CDR3: CAWSGGELDTQYF. CDR3 nucleotides: TGTGCCTGGAGTGGAGGGGAGTTAGATACGCAGTATTTT.

V gene TRBV15 combines with J gene TRBJ2-5, with D perhaps TRBD2 (5 bases). Germline values: CDR1 LNHNV, CDR2 YYDKDF (reference sequence). V dropped 0 bases and J dropped 8 bases, with 16 bases sitting between them. This CDR3 comprises 15 residues. The CDR3 is CATSRDREGKITQYF. CDR3 nucleotide sequence: TGTGCCACCAGCAGAGATCGCGAGGGAAAAATAACCCAGTACTTC. The full variable domain, in which reference TRBV15 and TRBJ2-5 provide the parts outside the CDR3, is DAMVIQNPRYQVTQFGKPVTLSCSQTLNHNVMYWYQQKSSQAPKLLFHYYDKDFNNEADTPDNFQSRRPNTSFCFLDIRSPGLGDTAMYLCATSRDREGKITQYFGPGTRLLVL.

The chain is built from TRBV29-1 and TRBJ2-1; 8 bases line up with TRBD1. The CDR3 is made up of 14 amino acids. The V gene's germline CDR1 is SQVTM and CDR2 ANQGSEA. After removal of 5 bases from V and 4 bases from J, the junction contained 7 bases not matched to a gene. CDR3 sequence (DNA): TGCAGCGTTTCGGACAGGGCAGGTTACAATGAGCAGTTCTTC. It translates to CSVSDRAGYNEQFF.

As regards this clone: Relative to the germline gene, one junction end is altered; a read error may explain this. The chain uses TRBV5-1 and TRBJ1-6; maybe TRBD1 (5 bases). This CDR3 contains 15 residues. Germline CDR1 reads SGHRS; CDR2 reads YFSETQ. The CDR3 coding sequence is TGCGCCAGCAGCTTGGCCACAGGCTATAGTTCACCCCTCCACTTT. Translated: CASSLATGYSSPLHF.

The chain is built from TRBV6-5 and TRBJ2-5, with D possibly TRBD1 on 5 matching bases. In germline, CDR1 is MNHEY, CDR2 SVGAGI. V was clipped by 6 bases and J by 5 bases, with 19 bases between them. The CDR3 is 15 amino acids. CDR3 bases: TGTGCCAGCAGCACTCCGAGTAGGGCAGGGGAGACCCAGTACTTC. Translation: CASSTPSRAGETQYF.

V is TRBV14 and J is TRBJ2-6; D is perhaps TRBD1 (5 bases). Germline lookup yields CDR1 SGHDN and CDR2 FVKESK. V was cut by 4 bases and J by 4 bases, with 11 bases left in between. The CDR3 totals 15 residues. The CDR3 nucleotides are TGTGCCAGCAGCCGTTGGGGCGCCGGGGCCAACGTCCTGACTTTC. Amino acid sequence: CASSRWGAGANVLTF.